One sample yielded the 9 T cell receptor beta chains listed below, sequenced in a study of shared T cell receptors in the human thymus (dated by TCRdb to 2020 to 2022). The library came from the immunoSEQ multiplex PCR assay. The table was pulled from immuneACCESS by TCRdb, which kept in-frame rearrangements only. Such tables lose some clones; where checked, under half of the loss comes from unresolved V genes, and the rest has no known cause. For this sample there are fewer than 700,000 clones; around 89% appear just once. The top ten clonotypes cover roughly 0.0097% of the sample. These sequences were also reported in another study, on human thymus T cells.

Sequenced sample: thymocytes. The receptors here all came from a boy less than two years old with a congenital heart defect. Donor details come from another sample of the same person, matched by shared clones.

This clone was seen a handful of times. The chain employs TRBV9 and TRBJ2-7, with 11 bases matching TRBD2. The CDR3 loop spans 19 amino acids. J gave up 8 bases and V 3 bases, and 22 bases lay outside the gene matches. Germline CDR1 reads SGDLS; CDR2 reads YYNGEE. CDR3 residues: CASSDYDRGIAGGPVKQYF. CDR3 bases: TGTGCCAGCAGCGACTACGACAGGGGGATAGCGGGAGGGCCGGTCAAGCAGTACTTC.

The chain is built from TRBV25-1 and TRBJ1-4; weak D call: TRBD1 (5 bases). The CDR3 sequence is 14 residues long. V lost 7 bases and J lost 3, with 12 bases in between. The germline V gene has CDR1 MGHDK and CDR2 SYGVNS. The CDR3 loop is CASNSGPSNEKLFF. DNA for the CDR3: TGTGCCAGCAACTCAGGGCCCTCTAATGAAAAACTGTTTTTT.

CDR3 residues: CASSQDRDRRNTEAFF. CDR3 DNA sequence: TGTGCCAGCAGCCAAGATCGGGACAGGCGGAACACTGAAGCTTTCTTT. The chain couples TRBV14 to TRBJ1-1; 8 nucleotides agree with TRBD1. The trim removed 0 bases at V and 1 base at J, leaving 4 bases unmatched. Germline CDR1 is SGHDN and CDR2 is FVKESK. This CDR3 contains 16 residues.

V is TRBV15 and J is TRBJ1-1; no definite D call. This CDR3 spans 13 amino acids. Trimming left V 0 bases short and J 0 bases short, with 2 bases between. Germline V gene data show CDR1 as LNHNV and CDR2 as YYDKDF (reference sequence). CDR3 loop: CATSRDMNTEAFF. CDR3 DNA: TGTGCCACCAGCAGAGATATGAACACTGAAGCTTTCTTT.

The J gene is TRBJ2-3, the V gene TRBV29-1; 9 nucleotides agree with TRBD1. The length of the CDR3 is 15 residues. With V trimmed by 7 bases and J by 1 base, 9 bases remained unmatched. Germline V gives CDR1 SQVTM, CDR2 ANQGSEA. CDR3 nucleotide sequence: TGCAGCGCGACGGGACAGGGAGAGCGCACAGATACGCAGTATTTT. Translating it yields CSATGQGERTDTQYF.

The chain uses TRBV5-8 and TRBJ1-4; D gene unclear. Trimming stripped 3 bases from V and 3 bases from J, with 15 bases between. Germline CDR1 reads SGHTS; CDR2 reads YDEGEE. The CDR3 is made up of 16 amino acids. The CDR3 DNA follows: TGTGCCAGCAGCTCTCTAAAGAGGCGCGCTAATGAAAAACTGTTTTTT. Translating gives CASSSLKRRANEKLFF.

The V call is TRBV15, the J call TRBJ2-7; tentative D call: TRBD2 (7 bases). Per the germline V gene, CDR1 is LNHNV and CDR2 is YYDKDF (reference sequence). The CDR3 spans 16 residues. The ends were cut back, 0 bases at V and 7 bases at J, with 19 bases in the middle. The CDR3 DNA sequence: TGTGCCACCAGCAGAGATCGGGGAGGGGGGACGGAAGAGCAGTACTTC. Protein: CATSRDRGGGTEEQYF.

V usage is TRBV11-2 and J usage is TRBJ2-1; 9 bases are a match to TRBD2. The CDR3 is made up of 15 amino acids. V shed 1 base and J 6 bases; nucleotides not matched to a gene: 4. CDR1 SGHAT and CDR2 FQNNGV come from the germline V gene. The CDR3 nucleotides read TGTGCCAGCAGCTTAGCCCTAGCGGGGCCCAATGAGCAGTTCTTC. Protein product: CASSLALAGPNEQFF.

V and J are TRBV28 and TRBJ2-5, with a possible D match to TRBD2 (5 bases). The CDR3 is made up of 16 amino acids. V was shortened by 5 bases and J by 4 bases, with 20 bases between the two germline ends. CDR1 MDHEN and CDR2 SYDVKM come from the germline V gene. CDR3 in DNA: TGTGCCAGCAGTCCCCAACACGGGGTTTTCGGAGAGACCCAGTACTTC. This translates into CASSPQHGVFGETQYF.